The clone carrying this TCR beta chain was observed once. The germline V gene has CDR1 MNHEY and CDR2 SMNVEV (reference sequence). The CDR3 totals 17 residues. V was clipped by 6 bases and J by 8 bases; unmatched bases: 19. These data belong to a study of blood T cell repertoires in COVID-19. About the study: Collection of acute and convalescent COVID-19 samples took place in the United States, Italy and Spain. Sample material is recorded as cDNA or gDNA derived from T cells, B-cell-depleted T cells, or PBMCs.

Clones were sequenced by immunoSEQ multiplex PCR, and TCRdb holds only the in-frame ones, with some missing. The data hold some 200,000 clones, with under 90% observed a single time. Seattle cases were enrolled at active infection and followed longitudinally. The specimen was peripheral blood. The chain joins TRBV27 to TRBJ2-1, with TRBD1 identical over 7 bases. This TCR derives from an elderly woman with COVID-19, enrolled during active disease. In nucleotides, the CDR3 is TGTGCCAGCAGGTTCTTCCCCTCACAGGGGTATAGGGATGAGCAGTTCTTC. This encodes CASRFFPSQGYRDEQFF.